The 27 T cell receptor beta chains presented below share a single source sample, sequenced in a study of T-cell memory formation after mild COVID-19. TCRdb redid the calling of the 5' RACE reads with MiXCR, one entry per CDR3 protein. The data contain around 390,000 distinct CDR3 sequences, 16% of them seen just once; the ten biggest clones take up 20% to 25%. Sample: PBMCs or a T cell subset sorted from them (not recorded which). The receptors stem from a man aged 18 to 29 who had mild COVID-19 (a few samples of this study predate the infection). Cell type and time point are not known.

This clonotype was counted ten times or more. The V and J genes are TRBV10-3 and TRBJ2-7; D uncertain. The germline V gene encodes CDR1 ENHRY and CDR2 SYGVKD. V gave up 8 bases and J gave up 7 bases, with 15 bases separating them. The CDR3 loop spans 12 amino acids. The CDR3 is CAIAGDAGEQYV. The CDR3 DNA follows: TGTGCCATCGCAGGTGACGCTGGGGAGCAGTACGTC.

V and J are TRBV6-5 and TRBJ2-6; perhaps TRBD1 as D (5 bases). Germline V CDR1 and CDR2: MNHEY, SVGAGI. This CDR3 region has 15 residues. Trimming pared 1 base from V and 5 bases from J, leaving 9 bases between. CDR3 sequence: CASSYYGARANVLTF. Written as DNA, the CDR3 is TGTGCCAGCAGTTACTATGGGGCTCGGGCCAACGTCCTGACTTTC.

The gene calls are TRBV7-6 and TRBJ2-5; a possible D gene is TRBD2 (7 bases). Germline V gives CDR1 SGHVS, CDR2 FNYEAQ. The V end lost 4 bases, the J end lost 11 bases, and 14 bases lay between the germline ends. The CDR3 spans 12 residues. CDR3 region: CASSSPRGAQYF. The CDR3 coding sequence is TGTGCCAGCAGCTCCCCCCGGGGGGCTCAGTACTTC.

V usage is TRBV20-1 and J usage is TRBJ2-7; either TRBD1 or TRBD2 may supply D (6 bases each). Trimming removed 6 bases at V and 0 bases at J, with 15 bases between. CDR1 and CDR2 (germline): DFQATT, SNEGSKA (reference sequence). The CDR3 covers 14 residues. The CDR3 region is CSASWGASSYEQYV. For the CDR3, the DNA is TGCAGTGCATCGTGGGGGGCTAGCTCCTACGAGCAGTACGTC.

This clonotype was seen just once. The chain has TRBV12-3 or TRBV12-4 and TRBJ1-5, with no clear D. The V end lost 3 bases, the J end lost 5 bases, and 11 bases lay between the germline ends. CDR3 length equals 14 residues. Written as DNA, the CDR3 is TGTGCCAGCAGTTTTGGAGTTGGGGATCAGCCCCAGCATTTT. Amino acids: CASSFGVGDQPQHF.

This clonotype came up many times. The V gene is TRBV28, the J gene TRBJ2-4; the match to TRBD1 covers 9 bases. Germline V gene lookup returns CDR1 MDHEN and CDR2 SYDVKM. This CDR3 comprises 17 residues. After removal of 5 bases from V and 1 base from J, the junction contained 9 bases not matched to a gene. CDR3 in amino acids: CASSGAGTGLAKNIQYF. In DNA, the CDR3 is TGTGCCAGCAGTGGGGCCGGGACAGGGTTGGCCAAAAACATTCAGTACTTC.

This clonotype was counted between two and nine times. This chain uses TRBV27 with TRBJ2-1, with TRBD2 identical over 7 bases. The germline V gene has CDR1 MNHEY and CDR2 SMNVEV (reference sequence). V shed 6 bases, J shed 4 bases, and the junction held 3 bases outside the gene matches. This CDR3 has 13 residues. CDR3 protein: CASRGGGYNEQFF. Here the CDR3 DNA reads TGTGCCAGCAGAGGCGGGGGTTACAATGAGCAGTTCTTC.

The DNA for the CDR3 is TGTGCCAGCTCGGGGCAGGGTATCTACAATGAGCAGTTCTTC. Encoded protein: CASSGQGIYNEQFF. The chain recombines TRBV6-2 or TRBV6-3 with TRBJ2-1; D may correspond to TRBD1 or TRBD2 (5 bases each). CDR3 length equals 14 residues. The germline CDR1 and CDR2 sequences are MNHEY and SVGEGT. Trimming removed 8 bases at V and 3 bases at J, with 14 bases between.

The chain has TRBV18 and TRBJ2-5; D unclear. Between the trimmed V and J ends, which lost 2 bases and 3 bases, there was a span of 13 bases. Germline assignment: CDR1 KGHSH and CDR2 LQKENI. The CDR3 is 15 residues long. CDR3 nucleotide sequence: TGTGCCAGCTCACCAAGGCAGCCTTCGGAAGAGACCCAGTACTTC. Its translation: CASSPRQPSEETQYF.

This clonotype was seen more than once but under ten times. The chain links TRBV19 to TRBJ2-4; TRBD1 aligns across 10 bases. The CDR3 contains 15 residues. Germline loops: CDR1 LNHDA, CDR2 SQIVND (reference sequence). The V gene end was trimmed by 4 bases and the J gene end by 6 bases; junction bases not matched to a gene: 6. The CDR3 sequence: CASSTRQGAGNIQYF. Written as DNA, the CDR3 is TGTGCCAGTAGTACGAGACAGGGGGCGGGAAACATTCAGTACTTC.

V is TRBV4-1 and J is TRBJ1-5; TRBD1 is a possible D gene (5 bases). The CDR3 has 16 amino acids. V was shortened by 0 bases and J by 7 bases, with 16 bases between the two germline ends. CDR1 and CDR2 (germline): MGHRA, YSYEKL. Here the CDR3 reads CASSQDWGGARQPQHF. For the CDR3, the DNA is TGCGCCAGCAGCCAAGATTGGGGCGGGGCGAGGCAGCCCCAGCATTTT.

Only a few counts were recorded for this clonotype. This sequence joins TRBV7-6 and TRBJ1-2; the match to TRBD1 covers 8 bases. Germline CDR1 is SGHVS and CDR2 is FNYEAQ. Unmatched junction bases numbered 6, after V lost 1 base and J lost 5 bases. The CDR3 contains 15 residues. The DNA for the CDR3 is TGTGCCAGCAGCTTAGGTTTGGGGACAGGTTATGGCTACACCTTC. Amino acid sequence: CASSLGLGTGYGYTF.

This chain uses TRBV15 with TRBJ1-1; no clear D. CDR1 and CDR2 from the germline V gene are LNHNV and YYDKDF (reference sequence). V was trimmed by 4 bases and J by 5 bases, leaving 5 bases between them. This CDR3 is 11 amino acids long. In DNA, the CDR3 is TGTGCCACCAGCAAGGAAACTGAAGCTTTCTTT. Translated: CATSKETEAFF.

V usage is TRBV6-2 or TRBV6-3 and J usage is TRBJ1-1, with D possibly TRBD1 on 5 matching bases. The CDR3 spans 15 residues. Per the germline V gene, CDR1 is MNHEY and CDR2 is SVGEGT. Trimming shortened V by 4 bases and J by 0 bases, and 12 bases separated the two germline ends. CDR3 sequence: CASSSPGGMNTEAFF. The CDR3 nucleotides are TGTGCCAGCAGTTCACCGGGGGGAATGAACACTGAAGCTTTCTTT.

The chain couples TRBV5-1 to TRBJ1-1; a weak D match, TRBD1 (5 bases). The CDR3 is 14 residues long. The germline V gene has CDR1 SGHRS and CDR2 YFSETQ. V was trimmed by 3 bases and J by 5 bases, leaving 14 bases between them. The CDR3 here is CASSSGERGTEAFF. The CDR3, as DNA: TGCGCCAGCAGCTCGGGAGAACGGGGGACTGAAGCTTTCTTT. Together with reference TRBV5-1 and TRBJ1-1, the CDR3 gives the full variable domain: KAGVTQTPRYLIKTRGQQVTLSCSPISGHRSVSWYQQTPGQGLQFLFEYFSETQRNKGNFPGRFSGRQFSNSRSEMNVSTLELGDSALYLCASSSGERGTEAFFGQGTRLTVV.

This clonotype was found a few times. J is TRBJ2-1 and V is TRBV7-2; TRBD2 might be the D (6 bases). V was pared by 1 base and J by 2 bases, with 15 bases between. The V gene's germline CDR1 is SGHTA and CDR2 FQGNSA. The CDR3 has 17 amino acids. In nucleotides, the CDR3 is TGTGCCAGCAGCTTAGGATCGCGGGGCCCGCCCTACAATGAGCAGTTCTTC. Encoded protein: CASSLGSRGPPYNEQFF.

The rearrangement uses TRBV20-1 and TRBJ1-2; D is ambiguous. The CDR3 runs to 11 residues. V was trimmed by 6 bases and J by 2 bases, leaving 7 bases between them. Germline V gene sequence: CDR1 DFQATT, CDR2 SNEGSKA (reference sequence). CDR3 in amino acids: CSADWNYGYTF. Written as DNA, the CDR3 is TGCAGTGCCGACTGGAACTATGGCTACACCTTC.

This clonotype was observed a few times. This chain connects TRBV6-5 to TRBJ2-4; TRBD1 matches 7 bases. The J segment lost 3 bases and the V segment lost 8 bases, leaving 7 bases of the junction unmatched. Germline V gene sequence: CDR1 MNHEY, CDR2 SVGAGI. The CDR3 totals 14 residues. DNA for the CDR3: TGTGCCAGCGCCGAGACAGGGATCAAAAACATTCAGTACTTC. It is translated as CASAETGIKNIQYF.

This clonotype was counted a few times. The junction does not match germline at one end; this may be a read error. The chain uses TRBV11-2 and TRBJ1-1; 7 nucleotides line up with TRBD1. Per the germline V gene, CDR1 is SGHAT and CDR2 is FQNNGV. The CDR3 covers 13 residues. The CDR3 here is CASSLDRVAEAFF. CDR3 nucleotide sequence: TGTGCCAGCAGCCTAGACAGGGTGGCGGAAGCTTTCTTT.

This clonotype has a handful of counts. This sequence joins TRBV29-1 and TRBJ2-2; 8 nucleotides line up with TRBD2. Looked up from germline, CDR1 is SQVTM and CDR2 is ANQGSEA. The CDR3 sequence is 13 residues long. The ends lost 4 bases at V and 7 bases at J; junction bases unmatched: 5. The CDR3 DNA reads TGCAGCGTTGCGGGGGGGCGCCTCGGGGAGCTGTTTTTT. Translation: CSVAGGRLGELFF.

The gene calls are TRBV7-2 and TRBJ2-3; D ambiguous. The CDR3 length is 14 residues. The germline gives CDR1 SGHTA, CDR2 FQGNSA. The V end lost 6 bases, the J end lost 2 bases, and 12 bases lay between the germline ends. The CDR3 loop reads CASRPAPLTDTQYF. The CDR3 coding sequence is TGTGCCAGCAGGCCCGCCCCTCTCACAGATACGCAGTATTTT. The full variable domain, with the rest looked up from reference TRBV7-2 and TRBJ2-3, is GAGVSQSPSNKVTEKGKDVELRCDPISGHTALYWYRQSLGQGLEFLIYFQGNSAPDKSGLPSDRFSAERTGGSVSTLTIQRTQQEDSAVYLCASRPAPLTDTQYFGPGTRLTVL.

This clonotype was counted at least ten times. The CDR3 sequence: CSASRGTEAFF. The CDR3 region has the DNA TGCAGTGCTAGCAGGGGCACTGAAGCTTTCTTT. The rearrangement uses TRBV20-1 and TRBJ1-1; D perhaps matches TRBD1 (6 bases). Germline V gene lookup returns CDR1 DFQATT and CDR2 SNEGSKA (reference sequence). CDR3 length equals 11 residues. V lost 3 bases and J 4 bases, leaving 6 bases between the germline ends.

The rearrangement uses TRBV7-6 and TRBJ1-5, with a tentative D call TRBD1 (6 bases). The CDR3 runs to 16 residues. V was shortened by 3 bases and J by 2 bases, with 14 bases between the two germline ends. Looked up from germline, CDR1 is SGHVS and CDR2 is FNYEAQ. The CDR3 DNA is TGTGCCAGCAGCTTCCCGGGGGGGCACGGCAATCAGCCCCAGCATTTT. It encodes CASSFPGGHGNQPQHF.

Only a few counts were recorded for this clonotype. The chain recombines TRBV6-5 with TRBJ1-1; weak D call: TRBD1 (6 bases). V was shortened by 7 bases and J by 5 bases, with 17 bases between the two germline ends. The CDR3 loop spans 14 amino acids. Germline V gene data show CDR1 as MNHEY and CDR2 as SVGAGI. In DNA, the CDR3 is TGTGCCAGCATTAGAGACCAAGGGGGTACTGAAGCTTTCTTT. It encodes CASIRDQGGTEAFF.

The chain carries TRBV29-1 and TRBJ1-2; D unresolved. This CDR3 has 11 residues. Germline V gene data show CDR1 as SQVTM and CDR2 as ANQGSEA. Trimming left V 4 bases short and J 4 bases short, with 7 bases between. In DNA form, the CDR3 reads TGCAGCGTTGGCGGCACCTATGGCTACACCTTC. Its translation: CSVGGTYGYTF.

This sequence joins TRBV5-6 and TRBJ2-2; 9 bases map to TRBD1. The CDR3 loop spans 15 amino acids. Looked up from germline, CDR1 is SGHDT and CDR2 is YYEEEE. The ends lost 4 bases at V and 5 bases at J; junction bases unmatched: 6. The CDR3 loop reads CASSRDREGTGELFF. The CDR3, as DNA: TGTGCCAGCAGCCGGGACAGGGAAGGGACCGGGGAGCTGTTTTTT.

The rearrangement links TRBV7-3 to TRBJ2-3; D possibly uses TRBD1 or TRBD2 (5 bases each). Germline-derived CDR1 and CDR2 are SGHTA and FQGTGA. The CDR3 spans 16 residues. V dropped 4 bases and J dropped 0 bases, with 14 bases sitting between them. CDR3 DNA: TGTGCCAGCAGCTCCACCACGGGGCCTAGCACAGATACGCAGTATTTT. It encodes CASSSTTGPSTDTQYF.